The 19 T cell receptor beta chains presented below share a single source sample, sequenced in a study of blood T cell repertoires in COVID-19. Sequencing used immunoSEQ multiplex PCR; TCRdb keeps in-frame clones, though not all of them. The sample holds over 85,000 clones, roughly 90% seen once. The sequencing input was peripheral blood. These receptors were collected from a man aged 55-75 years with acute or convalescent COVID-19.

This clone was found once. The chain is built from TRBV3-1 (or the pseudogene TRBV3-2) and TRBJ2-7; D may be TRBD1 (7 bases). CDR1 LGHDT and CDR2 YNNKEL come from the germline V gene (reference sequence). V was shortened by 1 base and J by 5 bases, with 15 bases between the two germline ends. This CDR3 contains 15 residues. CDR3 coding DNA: TGTGCCAGCAGCCAAGTCTTCAGGGGGAGGAACGAGCAGTACTTC. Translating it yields CASSQVFRGRNEQYF.

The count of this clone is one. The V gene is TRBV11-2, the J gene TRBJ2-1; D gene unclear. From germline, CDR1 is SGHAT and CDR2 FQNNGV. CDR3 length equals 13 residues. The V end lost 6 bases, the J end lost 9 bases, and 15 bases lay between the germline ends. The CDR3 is CASRSGAAAEQFF. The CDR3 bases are TGTGCCAGCAGATCCGGCGCGGCGGCTGAGCAGTTCTTC.

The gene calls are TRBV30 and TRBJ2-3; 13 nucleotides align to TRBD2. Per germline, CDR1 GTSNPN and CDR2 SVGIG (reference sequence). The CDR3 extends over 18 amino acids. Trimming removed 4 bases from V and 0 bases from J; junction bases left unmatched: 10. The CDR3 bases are TGTGCCTGGATCAAACTAGCGGGGGGGCGTCTTAGCACAGATACGCAGTATTTT. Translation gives CAWIKLAGGRLSTDTQYF.

The CDR3 DNA reads TGTGCCAGCAGCCTAGACAGGGCGACAGAGACCCAGTACTTC. Translating gives CASSLDRATETQYF. The J gene is TRBJ2-5, the V gene TRBV6-5; TRBD1 agrees at 7 bases. Germline V gives CDR1 MNHEY, CDR2 SVGAGI. Trimming cost V 6 bases and J 4 bases; bases outside gene matches: 8. There are 14 residues in the CDR3.

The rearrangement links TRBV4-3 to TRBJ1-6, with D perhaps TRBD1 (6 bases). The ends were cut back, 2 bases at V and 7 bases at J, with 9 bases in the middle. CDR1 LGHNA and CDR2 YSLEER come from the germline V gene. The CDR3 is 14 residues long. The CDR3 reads CASSQLGGNSPLHF. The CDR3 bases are TGCGCCAGCAGCCAACTAGGGGGAAATTCACCCCTCCACTTT.

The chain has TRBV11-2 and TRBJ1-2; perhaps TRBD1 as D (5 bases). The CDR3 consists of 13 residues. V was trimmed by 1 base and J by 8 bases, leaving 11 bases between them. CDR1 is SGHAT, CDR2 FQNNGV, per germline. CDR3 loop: CASSLGHRSGYTF. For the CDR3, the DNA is TGTGCCAGCAGCTTAGGCCACAGGAGCGGCTACACCTTC.

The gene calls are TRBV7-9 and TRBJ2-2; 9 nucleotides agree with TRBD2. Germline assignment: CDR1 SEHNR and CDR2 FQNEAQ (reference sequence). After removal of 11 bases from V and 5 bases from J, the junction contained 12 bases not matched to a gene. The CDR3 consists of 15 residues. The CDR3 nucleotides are TGTGCCTCCTATCCCGGGACTAGCTCTACCGGGGAGCTGTTTTTT. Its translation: CASYPGTSSTGELFF.

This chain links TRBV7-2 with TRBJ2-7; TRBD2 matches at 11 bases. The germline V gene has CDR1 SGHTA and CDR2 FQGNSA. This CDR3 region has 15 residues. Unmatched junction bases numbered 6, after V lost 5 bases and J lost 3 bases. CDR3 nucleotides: TGTGCCAGCAGCCTTAGCGGGAGGGCCCACTACGAGCAGTACTTC. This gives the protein CASSLSGRAHYEQYF.

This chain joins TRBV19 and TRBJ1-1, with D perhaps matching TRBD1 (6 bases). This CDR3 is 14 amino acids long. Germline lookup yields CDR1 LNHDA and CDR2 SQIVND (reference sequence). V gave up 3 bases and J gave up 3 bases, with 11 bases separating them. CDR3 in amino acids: CASSIPDRYTEAFF. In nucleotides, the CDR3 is TGTGCCAGTAGTATCCCGGACAGATACACTGAAGCTTTCTTT.

CDR3 loop: CASSPRGGNQPQHF. CDR3 nucleotide sequence: TGTGCCAGCAGCCCCCGAGGTGGCAATCAGCCCCAGCATTTT. The chain combines TRBV7-2 with TRBJ1-5; D gene ambiguous. Germline lookup yields CDR1 SGHTA and CDR2 FQGNSA. The V end lost 5 bases, the J end lost 2 bases, and 10 bases lay between the germline ends. The CDR3 spans 14 residues. Drawing the rest from reference TRBV7-2 and TRBJ1-5, the complete variable domain is GAGVSQSPSNKVTEKGKDVELRCDPISGHTALYWYRQSLGQGLEFLIYFQGNSAPDKSGLPSDRFSAERTGGSVSTLTIQRTQQEDSAVYLCASSPRGGNQPQHFGDGTRLSIL.

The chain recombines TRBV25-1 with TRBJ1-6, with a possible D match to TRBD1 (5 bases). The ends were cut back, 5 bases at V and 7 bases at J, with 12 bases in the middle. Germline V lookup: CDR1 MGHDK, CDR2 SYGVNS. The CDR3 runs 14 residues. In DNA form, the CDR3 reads TGTGCCAGCAGTCTTGGAGGGGACAATTCACCCCTCCACTTT. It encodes CASSLGGDNSPLHF. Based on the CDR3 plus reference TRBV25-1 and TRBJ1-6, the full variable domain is EADIYQTPRYLVIGTGKKITLECSQTMGHDKMYWYQQDPGMELHLIHYSYGVNSTEKGDLSSESTVSRIRTEHFPLTLESARPSHTSQYLCASSLGGDNSPLHFGNGTRLTVT.

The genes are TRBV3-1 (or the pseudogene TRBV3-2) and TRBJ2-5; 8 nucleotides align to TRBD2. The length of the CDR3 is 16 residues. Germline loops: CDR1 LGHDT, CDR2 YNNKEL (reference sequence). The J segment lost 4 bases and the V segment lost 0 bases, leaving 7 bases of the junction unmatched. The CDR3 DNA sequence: TGTGCCAGCAGCCAAGATTGGCGCGGGAGGACAGAGACCCAGTACTTC. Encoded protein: CASSQDWRGRTETQYF.

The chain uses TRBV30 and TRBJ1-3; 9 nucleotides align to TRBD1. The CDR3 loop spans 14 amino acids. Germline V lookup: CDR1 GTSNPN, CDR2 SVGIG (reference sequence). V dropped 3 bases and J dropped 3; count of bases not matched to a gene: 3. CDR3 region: CAWSTGGGGNTIYF. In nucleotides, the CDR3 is TGTGCCTGGAGCACAGGGGGCGGTGGAAACACCATATATTTT.

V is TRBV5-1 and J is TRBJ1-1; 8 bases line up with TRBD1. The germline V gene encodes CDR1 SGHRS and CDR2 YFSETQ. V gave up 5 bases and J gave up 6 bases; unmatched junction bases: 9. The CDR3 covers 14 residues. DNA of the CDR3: TGCGCCAGCAGACCACGGGACAGGTTTTCTGAAGCTTTCTTT. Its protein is CASRPRDRFSEAFF.

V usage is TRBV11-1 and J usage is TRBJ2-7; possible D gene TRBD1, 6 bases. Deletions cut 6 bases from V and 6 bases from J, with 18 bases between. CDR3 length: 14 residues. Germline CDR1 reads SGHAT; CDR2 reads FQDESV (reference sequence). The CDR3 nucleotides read TGTGCCAGCAGACTTAGTCAGGGGTCCGGCGAGCAGTACTTC. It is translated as CASRLSQGSGEQYF. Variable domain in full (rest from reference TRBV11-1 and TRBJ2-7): EAEVAQSPRYKITEKSQAVAFWCDPISGHATLYWYRQILGQGPELLVQFQDESVVDDSQLPKDRFSAERLKGVDSTLKIQPAELGDSAMYLCASRLSQGSGEQYFGPGTRLTVT.

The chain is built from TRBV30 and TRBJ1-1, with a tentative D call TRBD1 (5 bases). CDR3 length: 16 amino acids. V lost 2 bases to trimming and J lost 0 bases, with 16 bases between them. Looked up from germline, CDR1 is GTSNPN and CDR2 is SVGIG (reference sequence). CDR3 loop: CAWSPDAGPMNTEAFF. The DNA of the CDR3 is TGTGCCTGGAGTCCCGACGCGGGGCCTATGAACACTGAAGCTTTCTTT.

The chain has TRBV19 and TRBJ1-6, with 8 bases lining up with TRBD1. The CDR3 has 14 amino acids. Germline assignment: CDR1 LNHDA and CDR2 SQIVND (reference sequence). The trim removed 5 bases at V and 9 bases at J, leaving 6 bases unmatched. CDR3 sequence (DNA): TGTGCCAGTAGTCCCAGGGGGCGCGGTTCACCCCTCCACTTT. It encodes CASSPRGRGSPLHF. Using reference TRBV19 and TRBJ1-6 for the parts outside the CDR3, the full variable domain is DGGITQSPKYLFRKEGQNVTLSCEQNLNHDAMYWYRQDPGQGLRLIYYSQIVNDFQKGDIAEGYSVSREKKESFPLTVTSAQKNPTAFYLCASSPRGRGSPLHFGNGTRLTVT.

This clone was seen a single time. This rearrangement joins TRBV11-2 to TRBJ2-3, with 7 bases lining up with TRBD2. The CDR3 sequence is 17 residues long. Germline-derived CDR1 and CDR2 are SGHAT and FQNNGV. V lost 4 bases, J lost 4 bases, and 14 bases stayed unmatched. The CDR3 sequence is CASSYRIRGVIADTQYF. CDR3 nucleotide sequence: TGTGCCAGCAGCTATCGTATACGGGGGGTCATCGCAGATACGCAGTATTTT. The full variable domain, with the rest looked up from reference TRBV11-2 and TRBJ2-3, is EAGVAQSPRYKIIEKRQSVAFWCNPISGHATLYWYQQILGQGPKLLIQFQNNGVVDDSQLPKDRFSAERLKGVDSTLKIQPAKLEDSAVYLCASSYRIRGVIADTQYFGPGTRLTVL.

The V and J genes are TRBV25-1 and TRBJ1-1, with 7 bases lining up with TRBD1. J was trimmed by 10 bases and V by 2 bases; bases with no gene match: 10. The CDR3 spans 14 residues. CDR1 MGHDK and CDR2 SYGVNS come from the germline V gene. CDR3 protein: CASSEGPYPGGAFF. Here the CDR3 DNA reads TGTGCCAGCAGTGAAGGGCCCTATCCAGGGGGAGCTTTCTTT.